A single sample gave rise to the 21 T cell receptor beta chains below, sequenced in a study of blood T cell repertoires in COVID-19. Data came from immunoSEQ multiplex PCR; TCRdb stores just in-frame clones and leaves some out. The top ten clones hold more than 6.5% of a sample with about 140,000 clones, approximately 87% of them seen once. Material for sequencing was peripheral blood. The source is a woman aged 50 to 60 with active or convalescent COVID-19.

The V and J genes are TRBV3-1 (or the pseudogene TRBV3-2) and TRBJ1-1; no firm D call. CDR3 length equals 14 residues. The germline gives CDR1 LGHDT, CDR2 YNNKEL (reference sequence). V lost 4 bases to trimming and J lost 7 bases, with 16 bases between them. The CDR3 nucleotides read TGTGCCAGCAGCCTTGCGGTGAACACTGATGAAGCTTTCTTT. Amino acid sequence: CASSLAVNTDEAFF.

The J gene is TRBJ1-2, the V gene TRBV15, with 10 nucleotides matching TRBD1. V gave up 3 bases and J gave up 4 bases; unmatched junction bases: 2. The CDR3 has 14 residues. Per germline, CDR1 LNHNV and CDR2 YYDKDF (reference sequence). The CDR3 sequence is CATSSGTGVYGYTF. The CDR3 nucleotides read TGTGCCACCAGCAGCGGGACAGGGGTCTATGGCTACACCTTC.

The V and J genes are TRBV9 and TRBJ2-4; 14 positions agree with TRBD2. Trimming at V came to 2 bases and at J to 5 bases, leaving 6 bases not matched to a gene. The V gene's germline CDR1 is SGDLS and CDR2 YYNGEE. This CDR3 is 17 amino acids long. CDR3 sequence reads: CASSVSGTSGSENIQYF. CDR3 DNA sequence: TGTGCCAGCAGCGTGTCCGGGACTAGCGGGAGCGAAAACATTCAGTACTTC.

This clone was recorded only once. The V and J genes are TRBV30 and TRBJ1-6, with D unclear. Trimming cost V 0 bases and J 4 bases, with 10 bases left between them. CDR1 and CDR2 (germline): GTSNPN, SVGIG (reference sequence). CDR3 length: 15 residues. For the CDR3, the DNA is TGTGCCTGGAGTGTTGAAGGAGCATATAATTCACCCCTCCACTTT. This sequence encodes CAWSVEGAYNSPLHF. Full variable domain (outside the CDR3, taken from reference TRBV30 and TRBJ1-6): SQTIHQWPATLVQPVGSPLSLECTVEGTSNPNLYWYRQAAGRGLQLLFYSVGIGQISSEVPQNLSASRPQDRQFILSSKKLLLSDSGFYLCAWSVEGAYNSPLHFGNGTRLTVT.

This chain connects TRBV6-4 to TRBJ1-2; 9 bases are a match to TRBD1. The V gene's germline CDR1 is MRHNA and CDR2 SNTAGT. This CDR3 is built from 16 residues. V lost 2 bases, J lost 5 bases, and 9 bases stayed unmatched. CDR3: CASSDPLQQGAYGYTF. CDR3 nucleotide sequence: TGTGCCAGCAGTGACCCTCTTCAACAGGGGGCTTATGGCTACACCTTC.

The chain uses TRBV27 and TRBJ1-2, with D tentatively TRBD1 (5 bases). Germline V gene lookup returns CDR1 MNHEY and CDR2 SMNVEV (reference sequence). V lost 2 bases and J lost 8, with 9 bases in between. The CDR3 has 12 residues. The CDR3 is CASSLQGNGYTF. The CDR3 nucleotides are TGTGCCAGCAGTTTACAGGGTAACGGCTACACCTTC.

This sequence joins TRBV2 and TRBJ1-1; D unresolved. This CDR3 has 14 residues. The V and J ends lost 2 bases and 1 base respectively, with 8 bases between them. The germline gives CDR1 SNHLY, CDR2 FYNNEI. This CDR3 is CASSERSQNTEAFF. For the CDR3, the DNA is TGTGCCAGCAGTGAACGGTCCCAGAACACTGAAGCTTTCTTT.

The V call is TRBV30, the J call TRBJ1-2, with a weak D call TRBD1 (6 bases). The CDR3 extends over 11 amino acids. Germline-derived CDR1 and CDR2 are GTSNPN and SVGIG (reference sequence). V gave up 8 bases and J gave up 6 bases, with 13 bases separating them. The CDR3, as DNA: TGTGCCGGAACGGGGGGCGATGGCTACACCTTC. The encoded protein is CAGTGGDGYTF. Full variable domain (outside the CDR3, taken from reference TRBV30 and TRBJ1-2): SQTIHQWPATLVQPVGSPLSLECTVEGTSNPNLYWYRQAAGRGLQLLFYSVGIGQISSEVPQNLSASRPQDRQFILSSKKLLLSDSGFYLCAGTGGDGYTFGSGTRLTVV.

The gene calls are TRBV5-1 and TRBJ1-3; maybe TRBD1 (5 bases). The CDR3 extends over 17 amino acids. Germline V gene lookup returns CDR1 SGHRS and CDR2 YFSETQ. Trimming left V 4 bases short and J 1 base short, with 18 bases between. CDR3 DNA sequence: TGCGCCAGCAGCACCGGACCGGGGGTGATGTCTGGAAACACCATATATTTT. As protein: CASSTGPGVMSGNTIYF.

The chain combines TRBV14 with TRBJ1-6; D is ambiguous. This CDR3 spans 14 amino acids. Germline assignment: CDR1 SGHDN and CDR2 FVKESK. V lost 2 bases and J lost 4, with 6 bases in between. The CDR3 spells CASSQLQYNSPLHF. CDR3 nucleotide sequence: TGTGCCAGCAGCCAATTGCAGTATAATTCACCCCTCCACTTT.

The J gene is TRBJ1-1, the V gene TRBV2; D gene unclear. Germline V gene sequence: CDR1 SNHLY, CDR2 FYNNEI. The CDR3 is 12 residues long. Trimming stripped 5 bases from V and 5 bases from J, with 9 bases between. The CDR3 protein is CASSPGFTEAFF. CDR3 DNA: TGTGCCAGCAGTCCGGGGTTTACTGAAGCTTTCTTT.

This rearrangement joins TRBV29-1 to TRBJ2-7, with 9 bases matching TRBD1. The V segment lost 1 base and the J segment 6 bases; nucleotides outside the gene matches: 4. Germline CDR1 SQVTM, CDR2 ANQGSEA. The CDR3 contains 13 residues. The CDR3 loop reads CSVEGTGEGEQYF. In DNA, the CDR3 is TGCAGCGTTGAAGGGACAGGGGAGGGCGAGCAGTACTTC.

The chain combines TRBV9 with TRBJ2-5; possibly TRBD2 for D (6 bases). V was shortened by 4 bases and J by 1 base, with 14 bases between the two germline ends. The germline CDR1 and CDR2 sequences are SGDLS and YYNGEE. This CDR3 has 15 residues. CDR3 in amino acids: CASSSLGGTQETQYF. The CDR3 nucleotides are TGTGCCAGCAGCTCCCTTGGGGGGACCCAAGAGACCCAGTACTTC.

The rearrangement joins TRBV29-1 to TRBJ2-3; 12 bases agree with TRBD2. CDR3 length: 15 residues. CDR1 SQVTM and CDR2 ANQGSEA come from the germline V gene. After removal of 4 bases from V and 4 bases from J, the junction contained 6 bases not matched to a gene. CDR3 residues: CSVVPSGGAADTQYF. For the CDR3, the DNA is TGCAGCGTTGTCCCTAGCGGGGGGGCAGCAGATACGCAGTATTTT.

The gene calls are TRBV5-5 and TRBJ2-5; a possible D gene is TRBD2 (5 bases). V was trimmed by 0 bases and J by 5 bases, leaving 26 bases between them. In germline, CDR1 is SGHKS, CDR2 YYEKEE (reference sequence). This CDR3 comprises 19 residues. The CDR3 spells CASSLDGVFRGRYEETQYF. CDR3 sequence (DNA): TGTGCCAGCAGCTTGGATGGCGTTTTCAGAGGGAGATATGAGGAGACCCAGTACTTC.

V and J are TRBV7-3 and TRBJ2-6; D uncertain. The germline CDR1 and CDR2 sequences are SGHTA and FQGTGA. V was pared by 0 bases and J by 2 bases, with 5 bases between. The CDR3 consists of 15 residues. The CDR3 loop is CASSLTQAGANVLTF. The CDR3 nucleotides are TGTGCCAGCAGCTTAACTCAGGCTGGGGCCAACGTCCTGACTTTC.

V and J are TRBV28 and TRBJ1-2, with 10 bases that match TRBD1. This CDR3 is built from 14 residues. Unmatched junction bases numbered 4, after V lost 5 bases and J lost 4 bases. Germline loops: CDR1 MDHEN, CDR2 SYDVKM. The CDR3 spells CASSRDRGSYGYTF. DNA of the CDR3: TGTGCCAGCAGTCGGGACAGGGGCAGCTATGGCTACACCTTC.

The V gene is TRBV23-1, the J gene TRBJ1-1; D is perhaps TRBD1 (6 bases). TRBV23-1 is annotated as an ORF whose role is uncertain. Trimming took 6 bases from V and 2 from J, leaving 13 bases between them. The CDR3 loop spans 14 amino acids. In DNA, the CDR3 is TGCGCCAGCAGACCACAGGGATTTAACACTGAAGCTTTCTTT. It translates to CASRPQGFNTEAFF.

The chain's CDR3 is CASSYRRDRGWNEQFF. In DNA form, the CDR3 reads TGTGCCAGCAGTTACCGACGGGACAGGGGATGGAATGAGCAGTTCTTC. The chain couples TRBV6-2 or TRBV6-3 to TRBJ2-1; TRBD1 matches at 10 bases. V trimming: 2 bases; J trimming: 7 bases; junction bases outside the gene matches: 8. The germline V gene has CDR1 MNHEY and CDR2 SVGEGT. CDR3 length: 16 residues.

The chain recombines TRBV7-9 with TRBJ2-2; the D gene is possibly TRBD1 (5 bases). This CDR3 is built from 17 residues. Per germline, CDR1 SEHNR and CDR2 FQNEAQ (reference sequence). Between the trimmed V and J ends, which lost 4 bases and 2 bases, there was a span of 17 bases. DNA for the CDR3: TGTGCCAGCAGCTCCCGCGGCCAGGGATTCAACACCGGGGAGCTGTTTTTT. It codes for CASSSRGQGFNTGELFF.

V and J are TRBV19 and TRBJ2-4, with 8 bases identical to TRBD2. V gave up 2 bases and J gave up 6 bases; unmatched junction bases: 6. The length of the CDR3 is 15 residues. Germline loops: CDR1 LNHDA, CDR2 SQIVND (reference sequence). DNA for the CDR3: TGTGCCAGTAGTATAAAGCGGGAGAGGGTAAACATTCAGTACTTC. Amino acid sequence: CASSIKRERVNIQYF.